This TCR beta chain was found in a study of blood T cell repertoires in COVID-19. Recruited during active infection, patients (from Seattle) were subsequently followed longitudinally. The CDR3 covers 16 residues. Germline values: CDR1 ENHRY, CDR2 SYGVKD. V lost 0 bases to trimming and J lost 0 bases, with 11 bases between them. Authors' processing steps: The assay estimated nucleated cells by amplifying reference gene primers. Libraries were prepared by immunoSEQ multiplex PCR; TCRdb keeps only in-frame clonotypes and omits some of them. V and J calls and clone size are given by that table; D and trimming were obtained from the DNA. The sample has approximately 400,000 clones, about 91% seen once.

Sequencing was done on a sample of peripheral blood. The genes are TRBV10-3 and TRBJ1-2; the D is unclear. The source of this sequence is a woman between 45 and 65 years old with COVID-19, enrolled during active disease. The CDR3 bases are TGTGCCATCAGTGAGTCAACCAGGTACTCTAACTATGGCTACACCTTC. Encoded protein: CAISESTRYSNYGYTF.